This T cell receptor beta chain is from a study of blood T cells in healthy people across ages. Trimming left V 0 bases short and J 5 bases short, with 16 bases between. Germline lookup yields CDR1 DFQATT and CDR2 SNEGSKA (reference sequence). The CDR3 runs to 15 residues. A second PCR, run for roughly 7 to 12 cycles, used a sample-barcoded 5' primer plus a J-beta primer mix. MiXCR was run by TCRdb on the 5' RACE reads, yielding one entry per CDR3 protein. Of approximately 1.5 million distinct CDR3 sequences listed, roughly 30% are singletons. This clonotype was recorded a few times. This sequence was found in a woman younger than 45 in good health. Sequenced input: blood. V usage is TRBV20-1 and J usage is TRBJ1-1; no firm D call. CDR3 protein: CSARDVRLMRTEAFF. The CDR3 nucleotides read TGCAGTGCTAGAGATGTCCGGTTGATGCGGACTGAAGCTTTCTTT.